Sequencing of this TCR beta chain was carried out in a study of T cell responses to AZD1222 COVID-19 vaccine (dated by TCRdb to the early 2020s). Turning to the overall study: Because spike-specific TCR depth and breadth did not differ between the two schedules, AZD1222 recipients who got a second dose at roughly 4 weeks were pooled with those who got a second dose at roughly 12 weeks. Trial participants were enrolled by age into 18-55, 56-69 and 70-plus year subgroups, with around 150, 28 and 57 TCR-sequenced participants respectively. TCR sequencing covered some 240 trial participants: 207 given two doses of AZD1222 and approximately 25 given two doses of MenACWY control vaccine.

Read against the paper, the sample's time point label means: baseline before first vaccination. Vaccinee samples came from UK trials COV001 and COV002, including a single-blind randomized controlled phase 2/3 trial of AZD1222 (ChAdOx1 nCoV-19) in healthy adults. For TCRbeta chain sequencing, PBMC samples were collected from trial participants at day 0 and at day 28 after the second dose. From the germline V gene, CDR1 is MDHEN and CDR2 is SYDVKM. Trimming costs V 11 bases and J 6 bases, and their ends lie 13 bases apart. The CDR3 sequence holds 12 residues, the cysteine and phenylalanine included. The CDR3 DNA has 36 bases and is translated from base 1. A note on this clone: No cognate antigen has been identified for it. Per-nucleotide qualities are absent, and no much larger clonotype sits a single base away.

General conclusions and limits of the study: After two AZD1222 doses, spike-specific TCR breadth and depth were significantly higher than at day 0 and than in MenACWY recipients. Because no day 14 peak-response samples were available, repertoires were characterized only after the peak T cell response. CD4 TCRs associated with the vaccine covered the entire spike protein, and the dominant responses were in regions 160-218 and 743-854. Conclusions about previously exposed vaccinees are limited because only five to seven AZD1222 recipients were SARS-CoV-2 seropositive at baseline. The 56-69-year group was small, and its depth increase did not reach significance, likely because of low power. Epitopes outside the regions mutated in the B.1.351 and B.1.1.7 variants were reportedly recognized by nearly half of the unique spike-specific TCRs. Participants were mostly white British, with more females than males. The authors suggested clonal diversity may have been underestimated.

The CDR3 regions of human TCRbeta chains were analyzed by immunosequencing. The original pipeline was this. Repertoire TCRs were matched against a reference library of SARS-CoV-2-specific TCRs generated with the MIRA antigen-specificity platform. Breadth was defined as the fraction of unique TCRs that were SARS-CoV-2-associated. Depth was defined as the fraction of total T cells that were SARS-CoV-2-associated. Using the MIRA data, each spike-specific TCR was mapped to the spike region that the TCR reacts to and placed in a CD4 or CD8 class. Log10-transformed breadth and depth values were compared by one-way ANOVA with Sidak's multiple comparisons tests. The clones in this table, taken by TCRdb from immuneACCESS, are in-frame only. Not every clone is retained; where verified, under half of the shortfall comes from an unresolved V gene, and the cause of the rest is unknown. Clone size and the V and J calls come from that table; the DNA yielded D and trimming. A total of around 88,000 clones appear in this sample, less than 90% of them only once. The ten largest clones take up around 6.7% of the sample.

The chain is assembled from TRBV28 and TRBJ2-2, with a tentative D gene TRBD1 over 7 matching bases. The sample here was peripheral blood, taken on day 0 of AZD1222 vaccination. The sequence was collected from an adult in good health. The CDR3 in this case is CALRGVSGELFF. DNA sequence: TGTGCCCTCAGGGGGGTCTCCGGGGAGCTGTTTTTT.